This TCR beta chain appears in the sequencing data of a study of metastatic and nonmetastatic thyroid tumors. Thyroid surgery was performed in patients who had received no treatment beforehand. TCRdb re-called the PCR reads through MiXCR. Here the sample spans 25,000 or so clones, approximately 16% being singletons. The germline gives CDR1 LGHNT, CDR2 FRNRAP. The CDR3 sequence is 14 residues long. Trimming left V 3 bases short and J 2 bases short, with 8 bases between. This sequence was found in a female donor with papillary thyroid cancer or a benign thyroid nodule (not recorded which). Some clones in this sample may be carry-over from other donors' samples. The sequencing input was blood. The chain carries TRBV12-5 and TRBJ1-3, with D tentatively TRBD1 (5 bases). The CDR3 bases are TGTGCTAGTGGTTTCGGGGGGGCTGGAAACACCATATATTTT. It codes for CASGFGGAGNTIYF. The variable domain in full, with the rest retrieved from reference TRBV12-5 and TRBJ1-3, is DARVTQTPRHKVTEMGQEVTMRCQPILGHNTVFWYRQTMMQGLELLAYFRNRAPLDDSGMPKDRFSAEMPDATLATLKIQPSEPRDSAVYFCASGFGGAGNTIYFGEGSWLTVV.